This T cell receptor (beta chain) was identified in a study of identical twins. General study points: Beta out-of-frame twin sharing showed a weaker excess. Insertions were reduced in abundant cord blood beta clonotypes but not in memory repertoires.

To note about this clonotype: Its antigen is unidentified.

From the 5' RACE reads, TCRdb called clonotypes with MiXCR, one entry per CDR3 protein. The sample yields 470,000 or so distinct CDR3 sequences, 20% to 25% seen once. This CDR3 has 14 residues. V was clipped by 4 bases and J by 1 base, with 11 bases between them. Per germline, CDR1 GTSNPN and CDR2 SVGIG (reference sequence). These data also featured in a second study, about T cells expressing NK-cell markers.

The specimen was CD4+ T cells sorted from blood. V and J are TRBV30 and TRBJ2-1; tentatively, D is TRBD2 (6 bases). The receptor was derived from a woman aged 18-29 years in good health. The CDR3 DNA reads as TGTGCCTGGACCCTACTAGCTTCCTACAATGAGCAGTTCTTC. It yields the protein CAWTLLASYNEQFF. Full variable domain (rest looked up from reference TRBV30 and TRBJ2-1): SQTIHQWPATLVQPVGSPLSLECTVEGTSNPNLYWYRQAAGRGLQLLFYSVGIGQISSEVPQNLSASRPQDRQFILSSKKLLLSDSGFYLCAWTLLASYNEQFFGPGTRLTVL.